A selection of T cell receptor beta chains follows, all from one sample in a study of blood T cell repertoires in COVID-19. TCRdb's copy holds only in-frame clones and misses some; the assay was immunoSEQ multiplex PCR. The sample lists 95,000 to 100,000 clones, approximately 82% occurring once. Specimen: peripheral blood. These receptors originate from a man aged 70-80 years with acute or convalescent COVID-19. Both conserved end residues are part of each CDR3. The D gene is left open where the match is weak. Some rows mark clone size as missing; the rest say once, few, many or name a class of expanded clone.

d_gene,j_gene,abundance,v_gene,CDR3aa,CDR3nt
TRBD1,TRBJ1-3,.,TRBV30,CAQGALGNTIYF,TGTGCCCAGGGGGCTTTGGGAAACACCATATATTTT
.,TRBJ1-2,.,TRBV6-5,CASSRGTNGYTF,TGTGCCAGCAGTAGAGGGACAAACGGCTACACCTTC
.,TRBJ1-2,.,TRBV24-1,CATSAGPGLGGYTF,TGTGCCACCAGTGCCGGTCCGGGGTTGGGAGGCTACACCTTC
TRBD1,TRBJ1-6,.,TRBV7-2,CASSPQGAGSSPLHF,TGTGCCAGCAGCCCACAGGGGGCTGGGAGCTCACCCCTCCACTTT
.,TRBJ1-1,few,TRBV19,CASIVAGTEAFF,TGTGCCAGTATTGTCGCAGGGACTGAAGCTTTCTTT
.,TRBJ1-1,.,TRBV5-1,CASSLEGGTEAFF,TGCGCCAGCAGCTTGGAAGGAGGCACTGAAGCTTTCTTT
TRBD2,TRBJ2-1,once,TRBV10-2,CASRARLAGNSYNEQFF,TGCGCCAGCAGAGCCAGACTAGCGGGGAACTCCTACAATGAGCAGTTCTTC
TRBD1,TRBJ2-5,.,TRBV5-4,CASSFQGAVETQYF,TGTGCCAGCAGCTTTCAGGGGGCAGTGGAGACCCAGTACTTC
.,TRBJ1-2,.,TRBV5-4,CASSATGTNYGYTF,TGTGCCAGCAGCGCGACAGGAACTAACTATGGCTACACCTTC
.,TRBJ1-1,.,TRBV6-5,CASSTLQGRTEAFF,TGTGCCAGCAGTACCCTTCAGGGGCGGACTGAAGCTTTCTTT